These 10 T cell receptor beta chains originate from one sample sequenced in a study of memory CD4+ T cells and cytomegalovirus serostatus. The sort gate was single viable CD3+CD4+CD8-CD45RO+ cells for memory CD4+ T cells. TCRdb's table, derived via immunoSEQ multiplex PCR, lists solely in-frame clones and lacks some. The sample shows about 46,000 clones, around 82% of them seen only once. Sequencing was carried out using memory CD4+ T cells from blood. The receptors derive from an adult in good health and CMV-seronegative.

The J gene is TRBJ2-2, the V gene TRBV7-9, with D hard to call. The CDR3 has 16 residues. The germline gives CDR1 SEHNR, CDR2 FQNEAQ (reference sequence). V dropped 3 bases and J dropped 0 bases, with 11 bases sitting between them. CDR3: CASSFHASANTGELFF. The CDR3 DNA follows: TGTGCCAGCAGCTTTCACGCGAGCGCGAACACCGGGGAGCTGTTTTTT.

The chain combines TRBV6-5 with TRBJ1-1; 9 bases match TRBD1. V dropped 7 bases and J dropped 10; count of bases not matched to a gene: 7. Germline CDR1 is MNHEY and CDR2 is SVGAGI. The CDR3 has 12 residues. CDR3 DNA: TGTGCCAGCATTAGACCGGGACAGGGAGCTTTCTTT. Translating gives CASIRPGQGAFF.

This sequence joins TRBV9 and TRBJ1-2; the D is unclear. Per germline, CDR1 SGDLS and CDR2 YYNGEE. V was trimmed by 0 bases and J by 4 bases, leaving 7 bases between them. The CDR3 contains 13 residues. CDR3: CASSVEVGYGYTF. Written as DNA, the CDR3 is TGTGCCAGCAGCGTAGAAGTCGGCTATGGCTACACCTTC.

This sequence joins TRBV28 and TRBJ2-6; possible D gene TRBD2, 6 bases. The germline CDR1 and CDR2 sequences are MDHEN and SYDVKM. This CDR3 comprises 17 residues. V was trimmed by 5 bases and J by 1 base, leaving 15 bases between them. CDR3: CASSPHLGGSGANVLTF. DNA of the CDR3: TGTGCCAGCAGTCCCCACCTGGGGGGTTCTGGGGCCAACGTCCTGACTTTC.

This clone was detected a few times. CDR3 bases: TGTGCCAGTAGTATGCCGGCCAGCAGCTATGGCTACACCTTC. This gives the protein CASSMPASSYGYTF. The rearrangement links TRBV19 to TRBJ1-2, with D unclear. This CDR3 is 14 amino acids long. Germline-derived CDR1 and CDR2 are LNHDA and SQIVND (reference sequence). V was clipped by 3 bases and J by 4 bases, with 12 bases between them.

The CDR3 reads CASSQTSGVPYEQYF. Here the CDR3 DNA reads TGTGCCAGCAGTCAGACTAGCGGGGTTCCCTACGAGCAGTACTTC. The rearrangement uses TRBV28 and TRBJ2-7; 11 nucleotides agree with TRBD2. CDR1 is MDHEN, CDR2 SYDVKM, per germline. V dropped 5 bases and J dropped 2; count of bases not matched to a gene: 5. This CDR3 is built from 15 residues.

This clone occurred a few times. The chain recombines TRBV28 with TRBJ1-1, with D possibly matching TRBD1 (5 bases). V gave up 1 base and J gave up 7 bases, with 19 bases separating them. The CDR3 runs to 16 residues. CDR1 and CDR2 (germline): MDHEN, SYDVKM. The CDR3 bases are TGTGCCAGCAGTTTATCTGGTTTGGGGGGGTCCATTGAAGCTTTCTTT. Residues: CASSLSGLGGSIEAFF. The whole variable domain, filled in from reference TRBV28 and TRBJ1-1, reads DVKVTQSSRYLVKRTGEKVFLECVQDMDHENMFWYRQDPGLGLRLIYFSYDVKMKEKGDIPEGYSVSREKKERFSLILESASTNQTSMYLCASSLSGLGGSIEAFFGQGTRLTVV.

This chain connects TRBV28 to TRBJ1-5; 7 bases map to TRBD1. In germline, CDR1 is MDHEN, CDR2 SYDVKM. V shed 5 bases, J shed 7 bases, and the junction held 14 bases outside the gene matches. CDR3 length equals 16 residues. The CDR3 DNA is TGTGCCAGCAGTCTCCCCCTCAACAGGGGACACCAGCCCCAGCATTTT. It yields the protein CASSLPLNRGHQPQHF. Complete variable domain (other parts from reference TRBV28 and TRBJ1-5): DVKVTQSSRYLVKRTGEKVFLECVQDMDHENMFWYRQDPGLGLRLIYFSYDVKMKEKGDIPEGYSVSREKKERFSLILESASTNQTSMYLCASSLPLNRGHQPQHFGDGTRLSIL.

J is TRBJ1-1 and V is TRBV19, with 7 bases fitting TRBD1. The CDR3 consists of 14 residues. Trimming removed 5 bases from V and 2 bases from J; junction bases left unmatched: 5. Germline V gives CDR1 LNHDA, CDR2 SQIVND (reference sequence). The chain's CDR3 is CASSPDRVNTEAFF. The CDR3 DNA follows: TGTGCCAGTAGTCCCGACAGGGTAAACACTGAAGCTTTCTTT.

The chain uses TRBV10-3 and TRBJ1-5; possibly TRBD1 for D (6 bases). The germline V gene has CDR1 ENHRY and CDR2 SYGVKD. The CDR3 extends over 14 amino acids. Trimming shortened V by 6 bases and J by 5 bases, and 14 bases separated the two germline ends. The CDR3 spells CAISTGKGDQPQHF. The CDR3 bases are TGTGCCATCAGCACAGGGAAAGGGGATCAGCCCCAGCATTTT.